The subject of this entry is one TCR beta chain. The antigen is unknown. The source of the sample is a study of cytomegalovirus exposure and HLA in healthy donors. Study-wide findings and caveats: Three of the chains that were CMV-associated were confirmed in vitro to be specific for CMV antigens. Segments of the TCR beta V type were, in most cases, productive about 90% or about 30% of the time in an earlier analysis.

This PCR relied on a set of 60 Vbeta primers and 13 Jbeta primers. Clones were sequenced by immunoSEQ multiplex PCR, and TCRdb holds only the in-frame ones, with some missing. There are about 160,000 clones in the sample; roughly four fifths occur only once, and 7.5% to 9% lies in the top ten. The CDR3 has 14 residues. V was clipped by 5 bases and J by 2 bases; unmatched bases: 4. Germline-derived CDR1 and CDR2 are MNHEY and SMNVEV (reference sequence). V is TRBV27 and J is TRBJ2-3, with TRBD1 matching over 7 bases. The sequencing sample was made of PBMCs. This TCR was sampled from a male donor in good health and CMV-seropositive. The CDR3 nucleotides read TGTGCCAGCAGTCCGACAGGGAACACAGATACGCAGTATTTT. Its translation is CASSPTGNTDTQYF.